The rows below give T cell receptor beta chains drawn from one sample of a study of radiotherapy plus CTLA-4 blockade in lung cancer. The protocol was immunoSEQ multiplex PCR, while the TCRdb copy is restricted to in-frame clones and leaves out a portion. The table lists 32,000 or so clones, 75% of them singletons. The material sequenced was peripheral blood, taken from a patient treated with radiotherapy plus ipilimumab. These receptors originate from a human donor with non-small cell lung cancer that progressed on radiotherapy plus ipilimumab. Both conserved end residues are part of each CDR3. A D gene is named only where the DNA matches it firmly. Some rows have no size entry. The others give once, few or many, or a class for an expanded clone.

size	length	D	V	J	DNA	CDR3
once	14	NA	TRBV7-6	TRBJ1-2	TGTGCCAGCAGCTTATCCGCCGGACTTTACGGCTACACCTTC	CASSLSAGLYGYTF
few	14	TRBD1	TRBV5-6	TRBJ2-7	TGTGCCAGCAGCTGGACAGGGGCGGTTTACGAGCAGTACTTC	CASSWTGAVYEQYF
NA	15	NA	TRBV4-3	TRBJ2-1	TGCGCCAGCAGCCAAGAGGGGCGATCCTACAATGAGCAGTTCTTC	CASSQEGRSYNEQFF
NA	18	TRBD1	TRBV19	TRBJ2-7	TGTGCCAGTAGTGCCGACGCAGGGGGATCGTTTTCTCCCTACGAGCAGTACTTC	CASSADAGGSFSPYEQYF
NA	15	NA	TRBV6-5	TRBJ2-3	TGTGCCAGCAGTTACTCGGCAGGGGGCACAGATACGCAGTATTTT	CASSYSAGGTDTQYF
NA	11	NA	TRBV30	TRBJ2-7	TGTGCCTGGAGTCTCCTCGGAGAGCAGTACTTC	CAWSLLGEQYF
NA	14	NA	TRBV28	TRBJ2-1	TGTGCCAGCAGCCCGAGGGGATCCTACAATGAGCAGTTCTTC	CASSPRGSYNEQFF
NA	18	TRBD2	TRBV10-3	TRBJ2-1	TGTGCCATCAGTGAACGACTAGCGGGGGGGCGCTCCTACAATGAGCAGTTCTTC	CAISERLAGGRSYNEQFF
NA	13	NA	TRBV10-3	TRBJ2-1	TGTGCCACCCGGGGGGCCGTTGACAATGAGCAGTTCTTC	CATRGAVDNEQFF
NA	14	NA	TRBV5-4	TRBJ1-1	TGTGCCAGCAGCCAGGACAGATTGAACACTGAAGCTTTCTTT	CASSQDRLNTEAFF
NA	11	NA	TRBV30	TRBJ2-5	TGTGCCTGGACAGCGCAAGAGACCCAGTACTTC	CAWTAQETQYF
once	15	TRBD2	TRBV6-1	TRBJ2-3	TGTGCCAGCAGGGGGGAGCGGGGAGGAACAGATACGCAGTATTTT	CASRGERGGTDTQYF
NA	15	NA	TRBV13	TRBJ2-1	TGTGCCAGCAGCTCCTCGGGAAGGCGGCTCAATGAGCAGTTCTTC	CASSSSGRRLNEQFF
NA	15	NA	TRBV18	TRBJ2-3	TGTGCCAGCTCATCCGGGACATTAAGCACAGATACGCAGTATTTT	CASSSGTLSTDTQYF
NA	14	TRBD1	TRBV27	TRBJ2-7	TGTGCCAGCAGTGTACAGGGGGGATACTACGAGCAGTACTTC	CASSVQGGYYEQYF
NA	14	NA	TRBV7-6	TRBJ2-7	TGTGCCAGCAGCTTAGACGCCGGCTCCTACGAGCAGTACTTC	CASSLDAGSYEQYF
NA	15	NA	TRBV11-2	TRBJ1-1	TGTGCCAGCAGCTTAGTAGGGTCTGGGAACACTGAAGCTTTCTTT	CASSLVGSGNTEAFF
NA	11	NA	TRBV20-1	TRBJ2-3	TGCAGTGCTAGAGATCTGGACTACCGGTATTTT	CSARDLDYRYF
NA	15	NA	TRBV28	TRBJ1-1	TGTGCCAGCAGTTTAGTGGCTTTAGCCAACACTGAAGCTTTCTTT	CASSLVALANTEAFF
NA	13	NA	TRBV5-8	TRBJ1-2	TGTGCCAGCAGCTTGGCCGTGGCCTATGGCTACACCTTC	CASSLAVAYGYTF
NA	11	NA	TRBV5-4	TRBJ2-7	TGTGCCAGCAGCCTCAGGGACGAGCAGTACTTC	CASSLRDEQYF
once	14	NA	TRBV7-2	TRBJ2-7	TGTGCCAGCAGCTGGGGAGTTACTTCCTACGAGCAGTACTTC	CASSWGVTSYEQYF
NA	13	NA	TRBV28	TRBJ1-4	TGTGCCCACCGCCGCGCGCCCAATGAAAAACTGTTTTTT	CAHRRAPNEKLFF
NA	15	TRBD1	TRBV18	TRBJ2-1	TGTGCCAGCTCACCACCAGGACAGGCCTACAATGAGCAGTTCTTC	CASSPPGQAYNEQFF
NA	14	NA	TRBV5-4	TRBJ2-7	TGTGCCAGCAGCTTGGTAGGGATCCCCTACGAGCAGTACTTC	CASSLVGIPYEQYF
NA	15	NA	TRBV7-6	TRBJ2-2	TGTGCCAGCAGCTTATCTCACGGGGACACCGGGGAGCTGTTTTTT	CASSLSHGDTGELFF
NA	15	TRBD2	TRBV18	TRBJ2-7	TGTGCCAGCTCTCCTCGGGGGGGGAGGCCCTACGAGCAGTACTTC	CASSPRGGRPYEQYF
NA	17	NA	TRBV30	TRBJ2-2	TGTGCCTGGAGTACGAGTAAGGGGAACGCGAACACCGGGGAGCTGTTTTTT	CAWSTSKGNANTGELFF
NA	16	TRBD2	TRBV27	TRBJ2-1	TGTGCCAGCAGTTTATCTGGGGGGGAGTGGGACAATGAGCAGTTCTTC	CASSLSGGEWDNEQFF
NA	13	NA	TRBV2	TRBJ2-7	TGTGCCAGCAGTTACACAGAGCTCGGAGAGCAGTACTTC	CASSYTELGEQYF
NA	15	TRBD2	TRBV6-1	TRBJ2-1	TGTGCCAGCACCAGTGGGACTACGAGAACCAATGAGCAGTTCTTC	CASTSGTTRTNEQFF
NA	14	TRBD1	TRBV7-2	TRBJ1-2	TGTGCCAGCAGCACTCCACAGGGGAGCTATGGCTACACCTTC	CASSTPQGSYGYTF
few	17	NA	TRBV27	TRBJ1-2	TGTGCCAGCAGTTTAATGAGCCCCGGGGCAGGGACCATTGGCTACACCTTC	CASSLMSPGAGTIGYTF
NA	13	NA	TRBV4-2	TRBJ2-3	TGTGCCAGCAGCCAAGAGAGCCCAGATACGCAGTATTTT	CASSQESPDTQYF
NA	14	NA	TRBV4-3	TRBJ2-3	TGCGCCAGCAGCCGTTCAGGGGGCACAGATACGCAGTATTTT	CASSRSGGTDTQYF
few	14	NA	TRBV7-9	TRBJ2-3	TGTGCCAGCAGCCCACGGGGGTACACAGATACGCAGTATTTT	CASSPRGYTDTQYF
NA	15	NA	TRBV18	TRBJ1-1	TGTGCCAGCTCGACCGGGGCAGGAGCGAACACTGAAGCTTTCTTT	CASSTGAGANTEAFF
NA	14	NA	TRBV7-8	TRBJ1-1	TGTGCCAGCAGCTTACGGTCCTTGAACACTGAAGCTTTCTTT	CASSLRSLNTEAFF
few	12	NA	TRBV16	TRBJ2-1	TGTGCCAGCAGCCATTCGTACGGTGAGCAGTTCTTC	CASSHSYGEQFF
NA	16	NA	TRBV16	TRBJ1-3	TGTGCCAGCAGCCCTTCGGGACACAACTCTGGAAACACCATATATTTT	CASSPSGHNSGNTIYF
NA	13	NA	TRBV2	TRBJ1-1	TGTGCCAGCAGTCTTATCCTGCACACTGAAGCTTTCTTT	CASSLILHTEAFF
NA	17	NA	TRBV4-2	TRBJ1-3	TGTGCCAGCAGCCTTCCCGTTGTCGGGGAGCACGGAAACACCATATATTTT	CASSLPVVGEHGNTIYF
NA	15	NA	TRBV19	TRBJ2-3	TGTGCCAGTGCCCGCGGAGCGGCTAGCACAGATACGCAGTATTTT	CASARGAASTDTQYF
NA	13	NA	TRBV19	TRBJ1-1	TGTGCCAGTAGTTCGGACCCGAACACTGAAGCTTTCTTT	CASSSDPNTEAFF
NA	13	NA	TRBV2	TRBJ2-1	TGTGCCACCAGGACTCCCCACTACAATGAGCAGTTCTTC	CATRTPHYNEQFF
once	16	TRBD2	TRBV28	TRBJ2-3	TGTGCCAGCAGTTTGGCAACTAGCGCCAGCACAGATACGCAGTATTTT	CASSLATSASTDTQYF
NA	15	TRBD2	TRBV19	TRBJ2-1	TGTGCCAGTAGTACCTTAGCGGGCTCCTACAATGAGCAGTTCTTC	CASSTLAGSYNEQFF
NA	14	TRBD2	TRBV11-2	TRBJ2-7	TGTGCCAGCAGCGTATCGGGGGGACGCTACGAGCAGTACTTC	CASSVSGGRYEQYF
NA	14	NA	TRBV5-1	TRBJ1-1	TGCGCCAGCAGCTTGGGGTCAGGGTTCACTGAAGCTTTCTTT	CASSLGSGFTEAFF
NA	15	TRBD2	TRBV19	TRBJ2-1	TGTGCCAGTAGTATAGACACTAGCGGGGACTTAGAGCAGTTCTTC	CASSIDTSGDLEQFF
NA	17	NA	TRBV21-1	TRBJ1-5	TGTGCCAGCAGCAAATTGGCGCAACAGGGGACATGGCAGCCCCAGCATTTT	CASSKLAQQGTWQPQHF
NA	12	NA	TRBV2	TRBJ2-5	TGTGCCATAAATTGGGACGTGGAGACCCAGTACTTC	CAINWDVETQYF